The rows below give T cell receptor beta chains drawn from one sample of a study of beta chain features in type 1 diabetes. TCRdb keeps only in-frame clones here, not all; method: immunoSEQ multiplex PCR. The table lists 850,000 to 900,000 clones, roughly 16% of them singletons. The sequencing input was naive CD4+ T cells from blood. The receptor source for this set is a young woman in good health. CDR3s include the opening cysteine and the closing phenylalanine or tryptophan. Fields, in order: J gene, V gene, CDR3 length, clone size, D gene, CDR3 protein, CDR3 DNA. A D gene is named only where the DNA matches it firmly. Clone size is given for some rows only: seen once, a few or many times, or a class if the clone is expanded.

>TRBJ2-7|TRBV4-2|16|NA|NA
CASSQEGTPGSYEQYF
TGTGCCAGCAGCCAAGAGGGGACACCCGGCTCCTACGAGCAGTACTTC
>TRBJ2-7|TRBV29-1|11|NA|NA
CSAKQGYEQYF
TGCAGCGCCAAACAGGGATACGAGCAGTACTTC
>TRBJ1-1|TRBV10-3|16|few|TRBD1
CAIRRGTGHMNTEAFF
TGTGCCATCAGACGAGGGACAGGGCACATGAACACTGAAGCTTTCTTT
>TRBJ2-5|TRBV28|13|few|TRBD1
CASSLTGPGTQYF
TGTGCCAGCAGTTTGACAGGGCCAGGGACCCAGTACTTC
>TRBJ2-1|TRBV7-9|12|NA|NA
CASSPDRYEQFF
TGTGCCAGCAGCCCAGATCGATACGAGCAGTTCTTC
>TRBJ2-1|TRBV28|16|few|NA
CASSGWEAISYNEQFF
TGTGCCAGCTCTGGGTGGGAGGCTATTTCCTACAATGAGCAGTTCTTC
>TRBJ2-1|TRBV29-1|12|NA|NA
CSVADSPNEQFF
TGCAGCGTTGCTGACAGCCCTAATGAGCAGTTCTTC
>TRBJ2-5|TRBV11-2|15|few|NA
CASSLDGQYGETQYF
TGTGCCAGCAGCTTAGACGGACAGTACGGGGAGACCCAGTACTTC
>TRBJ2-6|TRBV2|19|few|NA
CASSGPGTPLSSGANVLTF
TGTGCCAGCAGTGGACCCGGGACGCCTCTAAGCTCTGGGGCCAACGTCCTGACTTTC
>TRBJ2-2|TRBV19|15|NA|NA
CASSPRDSYTGELFF
TGTGCCAGTAGTCCCCGGGACTCTTACACCGGGGAGCTGTTTTTT
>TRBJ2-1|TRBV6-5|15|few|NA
CASSYRLPSYNEQFF
TGTGCCAGCAGTTATAGACTACCCTCCTACAATGAGCAGTTCTTC
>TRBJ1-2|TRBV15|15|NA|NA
CATSREGYSGMVYTF
TGTGCCACCAGCAGAGAGGGGTACTCAGGGATGGTCTACACCTTC
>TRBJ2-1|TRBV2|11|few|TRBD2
CASSYSGSHLF
TGTGCCAGCAGTTATAGCGGGAGCCATCTCTTC
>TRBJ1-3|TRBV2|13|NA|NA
CASRRRDGNTIYF
TGTGCCAGCAGGCGCAGGGATGGAAACACCATATATTTT
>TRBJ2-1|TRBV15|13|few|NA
CATSRGDSDEQFF
TGTGCCACCAGCAGAGGAGACAGCGATGAGCAGTTCTTC
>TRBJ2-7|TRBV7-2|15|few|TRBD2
CASSFLGGRAYEQYF
TGTGCCAGCAGCTTTTTAGGCGGGAGGGCGTACGAGCAGTACTTC
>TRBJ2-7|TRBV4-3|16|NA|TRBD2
CASSQGDSGSSYEQYF
TGCGCCAGCAGCCAAGGTGATAGCGGGAGCTCCTACGAGCAGTACTTC
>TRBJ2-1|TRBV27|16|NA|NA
CASSLSSSSSYNEQFF
TGTGCCAGCAGTTTATCCTCTTCTAGCTCCTACAATGAGCAGTTCTTC
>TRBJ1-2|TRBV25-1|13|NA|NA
CASSSTGTYGYTF
TGTGCCAGCAGTTCCACAGGTACCTATGGCTACACCTTC
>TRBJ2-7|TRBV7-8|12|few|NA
CASSFMAYEQYF
TGTGCCAGCAGCTTTATGGCCTACGAGCAGTACTTC
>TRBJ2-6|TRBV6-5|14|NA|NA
CASGRVSGANVLTF
TGTGCCAGCGGCAGGGTCTCTGGGGCCAACGTCCTGACTTTC
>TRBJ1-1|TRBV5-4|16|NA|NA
CASSPGGRTMNTEAFF
TGTGCCAGCAGTCCAGGAGGCCGGACTATGAACACTGAAGCTTTCTTT
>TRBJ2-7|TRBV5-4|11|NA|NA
CASSSKSEQYF
TGTGCCAGCAGCTCTAAGTCGGAGCAGTACTTC
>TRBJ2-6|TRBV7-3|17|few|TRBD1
CASSSTGAGSGANVLTF
TGTGCCAGCAGCTCGACAGGGGCTGGCTCTGGGGCCAACGTCCTGACTTTC
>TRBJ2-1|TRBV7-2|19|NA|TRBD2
CASSLPTSGRTASYNEQFF
TGTGCCAGCAGCCTGCCGACTAGCGGGAGGACCGCCTCCTACAATGAGCAGTTCTTC
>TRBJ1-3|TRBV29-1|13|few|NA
CSVTQPTGNTIYF
TGCAGCGTGACACAACCCACTGGAAACACCATATATTTT
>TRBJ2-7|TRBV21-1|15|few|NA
CASTRKAGGTYEQYF
TGTGCCAGCACACGGAAAGCGGGGGGGACCTACGAGCAGTACTTC
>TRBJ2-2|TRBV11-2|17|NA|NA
CASSGRGSQGSTGELFF
TGTGCCAGCAGCGGGAGAGGCTCCCAGGGGTCCACCGGGGAGCTGTTTTTT